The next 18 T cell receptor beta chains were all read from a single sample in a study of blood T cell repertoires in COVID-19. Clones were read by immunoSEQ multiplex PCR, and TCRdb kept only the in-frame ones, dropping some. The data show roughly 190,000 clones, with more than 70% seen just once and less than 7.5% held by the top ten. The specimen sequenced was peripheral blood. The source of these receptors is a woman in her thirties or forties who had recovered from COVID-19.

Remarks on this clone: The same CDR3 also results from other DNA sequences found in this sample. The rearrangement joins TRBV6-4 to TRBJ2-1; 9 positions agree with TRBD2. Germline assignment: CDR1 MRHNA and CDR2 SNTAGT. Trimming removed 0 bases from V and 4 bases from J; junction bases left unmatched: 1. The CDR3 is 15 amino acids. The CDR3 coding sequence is TGTGCCAGCAGTGACTCTAGCGGGAGTTACAATGAGCAGTTCTTC. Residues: CASSDSSGSYNEQFF.

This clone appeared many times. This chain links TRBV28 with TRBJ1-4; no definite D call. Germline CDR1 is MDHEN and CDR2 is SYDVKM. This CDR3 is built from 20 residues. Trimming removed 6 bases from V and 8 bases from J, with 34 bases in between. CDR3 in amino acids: CASRNPNSIRREGGLEKLFF. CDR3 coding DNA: TGTGCCAGCAGAAACCCCAACTCCATCAGGAGGGAAGGTGGACTCGAAAAACTGTTTTTT. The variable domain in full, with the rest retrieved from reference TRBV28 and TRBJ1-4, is DVKVTQSSRYLVKRTGEKVFLECVQDMDHENMFWYRQDPGLGLRLIYFSYDVKMKEKGDIPEGYSVSREKKERFSLILESASTNQTSMYLCASRNPNSIRREGGLEKLFFGSGTQLSVL.

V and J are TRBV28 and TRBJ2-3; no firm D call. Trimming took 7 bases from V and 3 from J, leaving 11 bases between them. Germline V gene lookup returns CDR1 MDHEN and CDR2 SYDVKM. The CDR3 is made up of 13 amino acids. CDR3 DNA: TGTGCCAGCACCCCTCCTGCGACAGATACGCAGTATTTT. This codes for CASTPPATDTQYF.

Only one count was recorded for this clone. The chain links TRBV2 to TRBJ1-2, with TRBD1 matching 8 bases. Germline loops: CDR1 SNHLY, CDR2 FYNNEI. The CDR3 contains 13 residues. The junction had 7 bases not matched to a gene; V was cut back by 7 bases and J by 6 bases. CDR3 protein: CASKRTGKDGYTF. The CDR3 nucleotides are TGTGCCAGCAAGAGGACAGGGAAGGATGGCTACACCTTC.

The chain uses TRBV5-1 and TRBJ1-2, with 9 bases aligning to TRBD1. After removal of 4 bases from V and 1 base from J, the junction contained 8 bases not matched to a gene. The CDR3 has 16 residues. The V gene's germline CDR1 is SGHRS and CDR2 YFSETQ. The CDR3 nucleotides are TGCGCCAGCAGCCTGACCCGGGACAGGGATAACTATGGCTACACCTTC. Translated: CASSLTRDRDNYGYTF.

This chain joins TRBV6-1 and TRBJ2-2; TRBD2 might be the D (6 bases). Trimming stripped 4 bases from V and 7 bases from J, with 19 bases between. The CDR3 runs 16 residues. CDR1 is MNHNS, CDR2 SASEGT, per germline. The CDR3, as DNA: TGTGCCAGCAGTGGGGTGCGGAGGGGCGAAGGCGGGGAGCTGTTTTTT. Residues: CASSGVRRGEGGELFF.

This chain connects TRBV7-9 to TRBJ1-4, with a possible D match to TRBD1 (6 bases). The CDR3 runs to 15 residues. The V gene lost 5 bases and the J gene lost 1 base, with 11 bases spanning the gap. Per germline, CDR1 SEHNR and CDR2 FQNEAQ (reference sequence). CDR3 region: CASSLRGGTNEKLFF. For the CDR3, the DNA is TGTGCCAGCAGCCTGAGGGGGGGAACTAATGAAAAACTGTTTTTT.

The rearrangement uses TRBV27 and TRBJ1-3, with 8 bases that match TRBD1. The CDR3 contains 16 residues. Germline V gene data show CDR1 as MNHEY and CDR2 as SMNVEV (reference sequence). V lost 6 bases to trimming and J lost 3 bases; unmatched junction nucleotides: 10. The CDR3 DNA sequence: TGTGCCAGCAGCCAATCCCCGACAGGGGTTGGAAACACCATATATTTT. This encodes CASSQSPTGVGNTIYF.

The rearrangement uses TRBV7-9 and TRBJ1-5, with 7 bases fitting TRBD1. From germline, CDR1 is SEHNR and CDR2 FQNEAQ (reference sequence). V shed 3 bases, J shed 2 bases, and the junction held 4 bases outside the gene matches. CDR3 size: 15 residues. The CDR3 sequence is CASSFGDRGNQPQHF. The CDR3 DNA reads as TGTGCCAGCAGCTTTGGAGACAGGGGCAATCAGCCCCAGCATTTT.

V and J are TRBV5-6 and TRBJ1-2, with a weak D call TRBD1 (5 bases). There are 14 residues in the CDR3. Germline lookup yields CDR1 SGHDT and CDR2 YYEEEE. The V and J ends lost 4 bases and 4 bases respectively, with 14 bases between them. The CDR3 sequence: CASSVGFRGYGYTF. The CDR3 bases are TGTGCCAGCAGCGTAGGATTTAGGGGCTATGGCTACACCTTC. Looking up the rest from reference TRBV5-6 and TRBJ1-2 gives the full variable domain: DAGVTQSPTHLIKTRGQQVTLRCSPKSGHDTVSWYQQALGQGPQFIFQYYEEEERQRGNFPDRFSGHQFPNYSSELNVNALLLGDSALYLCASSVGFRGYGYTFGSGTRLTVV.

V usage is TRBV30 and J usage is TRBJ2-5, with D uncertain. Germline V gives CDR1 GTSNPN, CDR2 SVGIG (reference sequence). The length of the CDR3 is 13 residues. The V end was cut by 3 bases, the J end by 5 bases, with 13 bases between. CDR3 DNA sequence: TGTGCCTGGAGCGCCGGAGTTCGGGAGACCCAGTACTTC. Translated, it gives CAWSAGVRETQYF.

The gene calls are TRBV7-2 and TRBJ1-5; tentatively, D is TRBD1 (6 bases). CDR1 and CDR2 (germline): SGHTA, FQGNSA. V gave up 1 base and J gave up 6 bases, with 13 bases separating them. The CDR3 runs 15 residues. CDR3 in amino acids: CASSLEGRGGQPQHF. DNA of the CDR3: TGTGCCAGCAGCTTAGAAGGCAGGGGTGGTCAGCCCCAGCATTTT.

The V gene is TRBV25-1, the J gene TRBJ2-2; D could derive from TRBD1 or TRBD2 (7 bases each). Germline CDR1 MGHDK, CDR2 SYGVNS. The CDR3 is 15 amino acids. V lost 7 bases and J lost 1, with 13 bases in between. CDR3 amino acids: CASTDREGNTGELFF. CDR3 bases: TGTGCCAGCACTGACAGGGAGGGGAACACCGGGGAGCTGTTTTTT.

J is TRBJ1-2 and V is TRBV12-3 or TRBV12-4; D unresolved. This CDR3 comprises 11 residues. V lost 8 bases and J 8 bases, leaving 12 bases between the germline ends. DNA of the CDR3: TGTGCCAGCTACCGCCCAGTGGGCTACACCTTC. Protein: CASYRPVGYTF.

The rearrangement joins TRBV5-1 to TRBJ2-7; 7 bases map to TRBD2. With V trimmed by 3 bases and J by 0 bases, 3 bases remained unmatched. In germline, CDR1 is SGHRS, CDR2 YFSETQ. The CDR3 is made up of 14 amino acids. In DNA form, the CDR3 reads TGCGCCAGCAGCTATGGCGGGAGCTCCTACGAGCAGTACTTC. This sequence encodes CASSYGGSSYEQYF. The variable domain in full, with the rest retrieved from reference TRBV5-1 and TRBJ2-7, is KAGVTQTPRYLIKTRGQQVTLSCSPISGHRSVSWYQQTPGQGLQFLFEYFSETQRNKGNFPGRFSGRQFSNSRSEMNVSTLELGDSALYLCASSYGGSSYEQYFGPGTRLTVT.

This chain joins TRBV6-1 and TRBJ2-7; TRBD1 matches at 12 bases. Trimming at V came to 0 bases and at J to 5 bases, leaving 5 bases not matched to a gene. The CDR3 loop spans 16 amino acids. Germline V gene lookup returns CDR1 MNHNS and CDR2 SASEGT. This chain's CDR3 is CASSEAQGQGANEQYF. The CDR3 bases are TGTGCCAGCAGTGAAGCGCAGGGACAGGGGGCCAACGAGCAGTACTTC.

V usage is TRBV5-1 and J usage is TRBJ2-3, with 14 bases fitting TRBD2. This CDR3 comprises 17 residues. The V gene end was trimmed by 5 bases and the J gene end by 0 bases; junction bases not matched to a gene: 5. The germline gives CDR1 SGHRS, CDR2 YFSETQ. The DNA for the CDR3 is TGCGCCAGCAGGGGACTAGCGGGAGTCGGGAGCACAGATACGCAGTATTTT. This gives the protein CASRGLAGVGSTDTQYF.

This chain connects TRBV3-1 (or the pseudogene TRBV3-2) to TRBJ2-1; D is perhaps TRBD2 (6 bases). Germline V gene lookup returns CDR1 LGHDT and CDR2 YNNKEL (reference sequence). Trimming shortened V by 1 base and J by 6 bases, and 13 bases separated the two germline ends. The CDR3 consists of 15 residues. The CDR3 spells CASSQGGTSINEQFF. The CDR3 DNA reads TGTGCCAGCAGCCAAGGCGGGACTTCCATCAATGAGCAGTTCTTC.